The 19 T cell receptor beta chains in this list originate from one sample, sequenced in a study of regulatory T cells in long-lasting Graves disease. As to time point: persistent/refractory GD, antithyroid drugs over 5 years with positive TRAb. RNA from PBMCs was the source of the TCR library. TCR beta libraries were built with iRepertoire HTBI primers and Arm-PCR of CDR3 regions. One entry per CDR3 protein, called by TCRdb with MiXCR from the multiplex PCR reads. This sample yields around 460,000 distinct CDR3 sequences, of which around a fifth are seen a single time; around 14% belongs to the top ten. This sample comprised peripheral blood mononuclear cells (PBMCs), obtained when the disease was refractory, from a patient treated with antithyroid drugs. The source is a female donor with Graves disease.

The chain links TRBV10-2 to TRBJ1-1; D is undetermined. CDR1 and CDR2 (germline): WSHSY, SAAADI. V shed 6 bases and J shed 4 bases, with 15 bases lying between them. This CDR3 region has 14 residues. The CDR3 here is CASRSWEGGTEAFF. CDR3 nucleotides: TGCGCCAGCAGGTCATGGGAAGGTGGCACTGAAGCTTTCTTT.

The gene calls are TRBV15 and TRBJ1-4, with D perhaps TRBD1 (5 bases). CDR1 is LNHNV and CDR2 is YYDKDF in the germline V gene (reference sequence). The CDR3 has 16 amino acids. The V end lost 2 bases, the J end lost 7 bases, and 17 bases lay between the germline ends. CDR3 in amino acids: CATSRFYRSSAEKLFF. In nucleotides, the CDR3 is TGTGCCACCAGCAGATTCTACAGGAGCTCAGCTGAAAAACTGTTTTTT.

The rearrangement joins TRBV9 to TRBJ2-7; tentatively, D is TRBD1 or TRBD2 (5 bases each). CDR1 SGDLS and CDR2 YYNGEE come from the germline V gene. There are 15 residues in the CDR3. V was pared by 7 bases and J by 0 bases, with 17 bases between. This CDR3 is CASGGRAPSSYEQYF. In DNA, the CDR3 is TGTGCCAGCGGGGGAAGGGCTCCCAGCTCCTACGAGCAGTACTTC.

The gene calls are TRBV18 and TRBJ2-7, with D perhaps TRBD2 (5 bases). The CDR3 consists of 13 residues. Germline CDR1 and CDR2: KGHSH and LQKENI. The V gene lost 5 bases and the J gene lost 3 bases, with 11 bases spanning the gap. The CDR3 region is CASSSGLYYEQYF. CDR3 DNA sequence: TGTGCCAGCTCATCCGGACTTTACTACGAGCAGTACTTC.

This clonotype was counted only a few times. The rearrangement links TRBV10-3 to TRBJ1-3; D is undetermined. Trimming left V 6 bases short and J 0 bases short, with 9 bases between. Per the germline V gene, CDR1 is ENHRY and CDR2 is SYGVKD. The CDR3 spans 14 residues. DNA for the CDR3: TGTGCCATCAGACCGGGCACCTCTGGAAACACCATATATTTT. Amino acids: CAIRPGTSGNTIYF.

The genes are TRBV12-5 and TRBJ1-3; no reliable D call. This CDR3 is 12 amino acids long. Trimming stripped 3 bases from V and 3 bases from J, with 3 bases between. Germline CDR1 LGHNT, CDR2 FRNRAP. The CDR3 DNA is TGTGCTAGTGGTTTAAATGGAAACACCATATATTTT. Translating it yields CASGLNGNTIYF.

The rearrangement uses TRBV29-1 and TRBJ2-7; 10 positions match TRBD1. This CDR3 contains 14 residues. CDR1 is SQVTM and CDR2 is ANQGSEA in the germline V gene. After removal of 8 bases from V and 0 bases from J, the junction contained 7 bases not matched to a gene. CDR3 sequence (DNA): TGCAGCATCCGGGACAGGGGAGGCTCCTACGAGCAGTACTTC. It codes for CSIRDRGGSYEQYF.

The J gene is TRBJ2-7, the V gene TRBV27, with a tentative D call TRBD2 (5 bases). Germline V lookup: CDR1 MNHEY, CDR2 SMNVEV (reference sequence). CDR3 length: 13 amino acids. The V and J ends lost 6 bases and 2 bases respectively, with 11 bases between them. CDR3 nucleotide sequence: TGTGCCAGCAGCAAGGGAGAAACCTACGAGCAGTACTTC. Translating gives CASSKGETYEQYF.

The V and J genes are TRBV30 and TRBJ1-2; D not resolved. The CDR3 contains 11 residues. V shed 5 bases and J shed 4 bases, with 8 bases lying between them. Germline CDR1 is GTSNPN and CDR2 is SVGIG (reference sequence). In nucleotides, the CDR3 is TGTGCCTGGGCAGATCTCTATGGCTACACCTTC. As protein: CAWADLYGYTF.

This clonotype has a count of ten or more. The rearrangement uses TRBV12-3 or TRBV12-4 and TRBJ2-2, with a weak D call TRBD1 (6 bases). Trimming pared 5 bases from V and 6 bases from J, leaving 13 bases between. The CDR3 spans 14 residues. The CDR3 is CASSGTPSSGELFF. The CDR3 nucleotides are TGTGCCAGCAGTGGGACACCCTCCTCCGGGGAGCTGTTTTTT.

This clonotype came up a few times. CDR3 nucleotides: TGTGCCAGTAGTATTGGTGGGGCTGGCTACACCTTC. Translating gives CASSIGGAGYTF. The rearrangement links TRBV19 to TRBJ1-2; D possibly corresponds to TRBD1 (5 bases). CDR1 LNHDA and CDR2 SQIVND come from the germline V gene (reference sequence). The CDR3 has 12 residues. With 3 bases removed from V and 7 bases from J, the gap between germline ends came to 9 bases.

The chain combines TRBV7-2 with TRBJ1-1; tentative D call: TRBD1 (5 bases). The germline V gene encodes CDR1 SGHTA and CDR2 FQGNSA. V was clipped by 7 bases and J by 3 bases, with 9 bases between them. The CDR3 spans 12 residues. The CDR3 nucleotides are TGTGCCAGCAAGTCGGGACACACTGAAGCTTTCTTT. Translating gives CASKSGHTEAFF.

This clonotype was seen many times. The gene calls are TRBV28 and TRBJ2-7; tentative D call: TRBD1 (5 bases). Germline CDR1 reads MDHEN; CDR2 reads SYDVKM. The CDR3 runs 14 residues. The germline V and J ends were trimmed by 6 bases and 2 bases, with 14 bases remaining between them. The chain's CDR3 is CASRTPGNPYEQYF. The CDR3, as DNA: TGTGCCAGCAGAACCCCAGGGAACCCCTACGAGCAGTACTTC.

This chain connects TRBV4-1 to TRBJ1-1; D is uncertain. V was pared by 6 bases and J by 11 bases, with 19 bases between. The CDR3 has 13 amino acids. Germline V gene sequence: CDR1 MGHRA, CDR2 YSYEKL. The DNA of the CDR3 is TGCGCCAGCAGGCGCGAGGGAGGGTCAGACGCTTTCTTT. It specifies CASRREGGSDAFF.

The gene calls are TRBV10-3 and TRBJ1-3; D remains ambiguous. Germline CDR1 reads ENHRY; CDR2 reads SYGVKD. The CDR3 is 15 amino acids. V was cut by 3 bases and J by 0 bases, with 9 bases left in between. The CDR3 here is CAISDSANSGNTIYF. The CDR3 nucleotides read TGTGCCATCAGTGATTCGGCCAACTCTGGAAACACCATATATTTT.

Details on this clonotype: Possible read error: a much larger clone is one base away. The CDR3 reads CASGTEPNTEAFF. CDR3 DNA: TGTGCCAGCGGTACAGAACCGAACACTGAAGCTTTCTTT. This rearrangement joins TRBV3-1 to TRBJ1-1; unclear D gene. CDR1 and CDR2 (germline): LGHDT, YNNKEL (reference sequence). CDR3 length equals 13 residues. V dropped 8 bases and J dropped 1 base, with 11 bases sitting between them.

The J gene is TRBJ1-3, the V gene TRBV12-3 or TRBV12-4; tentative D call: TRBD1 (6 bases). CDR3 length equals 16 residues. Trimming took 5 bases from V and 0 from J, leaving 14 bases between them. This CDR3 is CASSPRGTYSGNTIYF. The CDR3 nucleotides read TGTGCCAGCAGTCCAAGGGGGACATACTCTGGAAACACCATATATTTT.

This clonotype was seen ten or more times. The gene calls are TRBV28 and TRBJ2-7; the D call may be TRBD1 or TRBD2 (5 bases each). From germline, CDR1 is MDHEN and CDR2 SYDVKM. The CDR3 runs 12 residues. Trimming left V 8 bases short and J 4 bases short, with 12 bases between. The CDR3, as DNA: TGTGCCAGCGGGACCCTAGATTACGAGCAGTACTTC. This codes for CASGTLDYEQYF.

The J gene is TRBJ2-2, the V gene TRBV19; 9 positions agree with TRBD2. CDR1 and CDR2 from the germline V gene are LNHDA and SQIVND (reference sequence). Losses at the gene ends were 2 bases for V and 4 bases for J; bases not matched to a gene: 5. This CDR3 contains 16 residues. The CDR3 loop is CASSIPTSGGTGELFF. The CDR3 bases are TGTGCCAGTAGTATACCGACTAGCGGAGGCACCGGGGAGCTGTTTTTT.